A single sample is the source of the 16 T cell receptor beta chains below, sequenced in a study of memory CD4+ T cells and cytomegalovirus serostatus. Using immunoSEQ multiplex PCR, the repertoire was profiled, and TCRdb retains in-frame clones only, with some absent. The sample shows about 40,000 clones, approximately 80% of them seen only once. The sort gate was single viable CD3+CD4+CD8-CD45RO+ cells for memory CD4+ T cells. Sequenced sample: memory CD4+ T cells from blood. The receptors here all came from an adult in good health and CMV-seronegative.

The V and J genes are TRBV28 and TRBJ2-2; tentatively, D is TRBD2 (6 bases). V lost 2 bases and J 1 base, leaving 8 bases between the germline ends. CDR1 is MDHEN and CDR2 is SYDVKM in the germline V gene. The CDR3 has 15 residues. The CDR3 loop is CASSLAGRNTGELFF. The CDR3 DNA follows: TGTGCCAGCAGTTTAGCGGGACGGAACACCGGGGAGCTGTTTTTT.

This chain uses TRBV28 with TRBJ1-2; 7 bases agree with TRBD1. Per germline, CDR1 MDHEN and CDR2 SYDVKM. After removal of 6 bases from V and 2 bases from J, the junction contained 9 bases not matched to a gene. The length of the CDR3 is 15 residues. The CDR3 nucleotides are TGTGCCAGCAGGCTATCCGACAGGGCGAACTATGGCTACACCTTC. Translation: CASRLSDRANYGYTF.

This chain uses TRBV2 with TRBJ1-2, with 8 bases matching TRBD1. Trimming at V came to 3 bases and at J to 4 bases, leaving 10 bases not matched to a gene. This CDR3 is 16 amino acids long. Germline CDR1 and CDR2: SNHLY and FYNNEI. The CDR3 DNA reads as TGTGCCAGCAGTGAGGTGTTTGGGACAGGAGGCTATGGCTACACCTTC. This translates into CASSEVFGTGGYGYTF. The variable domain in full, completed from reference TRBV2 and TRBJ1-2, reads EPEVTQTPSHQVTQMGQEVILRCVPISNHLYFYWYRQILGQKVEFLVSFYNNEISEKSEIFDDQFSVERPDGSNFTLKIRSTKLEDSAMYFCASSEVFGTGGYGYTFGSGTRLTVV.

The V call is TRBV5-1, the J call TRBJ2-5; perhaps TRBD1 as D (6 bases). This CDR3 has 14 amino acids. Trimming left V 0 bases short and J 5 bases short, with 11 bases between. Germline loops: CDR1 SGHRS, CDR2 YFSETQ. This CDR3 is CASSLAAGDETQYF. The CDR3 coding sequence is TGCGCCAGCAGCTTGGCGGCAGGGGACGAGACCCAGTACTTC.

The chain couples TRBV6-1 to TRBJ2-5; D remains ambiguous. Germline CDR1 and CDR2: MNHNS and SASEGT. The CDR3 length is 11 residues. V lost 11 bases and J lost 8, with 15 bases in between. DNA for the CDR3: TGTGCCGGCTCGTTCCAGGAAACCCAGTACTTC. This translates into CAGSFQETQYF.

The chain is built from TRBV5-1 and TRBJ2-7; D is unresolved. This CDR3 is 13 amino acids long. Trimming shortened V by 1 base and J by 1 base, and 6 bases separated the two germline ends. Germline V lookup: CDR1 SGHRS, CDR2 YFSETQ. The CDR3 DNA reads as TGCGCCAGCAGCTTGAGCAGGTCCTACGAGCAGTACTTC. Encoded protein: CASSLSRSYEQYF. Complete variable domain (other parts from reference TRBV5-1 and TRBJ2-7): KAGVTQTPRYLIKTRGQQVTLSCSPISGHRSVSWYQQTPGQGLQFLFEYFSETQRNKGNFPGRFSGRQFSNSRSEMNVSTLELGDSALYLCASSLSRSYEQYFGPGTRLTVT.

The sample holds one count of this clone. V and J are TRBV28 and TRBJ1-5, with a possible D match to TRBD1 (6 bases). CDR1 MDHEN and CDR2 SYDVKM come from the germline V gene. Trimming shortened V by 10 bases and J by 2 bases, and 9 bases separated the two germline ends. This CDR3 is 12 amino acids long. The CDR3 loop is CATKGGNQPQHF. The CDR3 DNA reads as TGTGCCACCAAGGGGGGCAATCAGCCCCAGCATTTT.

The V and J genes are TRBV19 and TRBJ2-2, with D possibly being TRBD1 (5 bases). With 6 bases removed from V and 0 bases from J, the gap between germline ends came to 17 bases. Looked up from germline, CDR1 is LNHDA and CDR2 is SQIVND (reference sequence). The CDR3 totals 17 residues. The CDR3 region has the DNA TGTGCCAGTAGGGCGGACAAGTTTGGGGCGAACACCGGGGAGCTGTTTTTT. Translation gives CASRADKFGANTGELFF. Full variable domain (remainder filled in from reference TRBV19 and TRBJ2-2): DGGITQSPKYLFRKEGQNVTLSCEQNLNHDAMYWYRQDPGQGLRLIYYSQIVNDFQKGDIAEGYSVSREKKESFPLTVTSAQKNPTAFYLCASRADKFGANTGELFFGEGSRLTVL.

The chain links TRBV11-1 to TRBJ1-5, with D uncertain. Germline lookup yields CDR1 SGHAT and CDR2 FQDESV (reference sequence). There are 13 residues in the CDR3. The V gene lost 1 base and the J gene lost 7 bases, with 8 bases spanning the gap. CDR3 region: CASSLGKGQPQHF. The DNA of the CDR3 is TGTGCCAGCAGCTTAGGAAAGGGCCAGCCCCAGCATTTT.

V gene TRBV10-1 combines with J gene TRBJ2-3, with 8 nucleotides matching TRBD2. Unmatched junction bases numbered 0, after V lost 0 bases and J lost 4 bases. This CDR3 region has 14 residues. CDR1 and CDR2 from the germline V gene are WNHNN and SYGVQD (reference sequence). CDR3 bases: TGCGCCAGCAGTGAGTCCGGGGGGGCAGATACGCAGTATTTT. The encoded protein is CASSESGGADTQYF.

The chain links TRBV6-1 to TRBJ2-3; possibly TRBD2 for D (5 bases). V was trimmed by 2 bases and J by 10 bases, leaving 13 bases between them. Germline V lookup: CDR1 MNHNS, CDR2 SASEGT. The CDR3 contains 13 residues. In nucleotides, the CDR3 is TGTGCCAGCAGTGAATTTGAGGGATCTGCGCAGTATTTT. It specifies CASSEFEGSAQYF.

The J gene is TRBJ2-1, the V gene TRBV29-1; 12 nucleotides align to TRBD1. The germline gives CDR1 SQVTM, CDR2 ANQGSEA. The V segment lost 3 bases and the J segment 5 bases; nucleotides outside the gene matches: 5. The CDR3 has 15 residues. In nucleotides, the CDR3 is TGCAGCGTTGACCCGGGACAGGGGGCGGACAATGAGCAGTTCTTC. Protein sequence: CSVDPGQGADNEQFF.

The chain joins TRBV4-3 to TRBJ2-3; 7 bases line up with TRBD2. The CDR3 loop spans 14 amino acids. CDR1 is LGHNA and CDR2 is YSLEER in the germline V gene. With 5 bases clipped from V and 3 bases from J, the junction kept 5 bases outside the gene matches. CDR3 residues: CASSVAGETDTQYF. The CDR3 region has the DNA TGCGCCAGCAGCGTGGCGGGAGAAACAGATACGCAGTATTTT.

The chain carries TRBV18 and TRBJ2-7; D uncertain. This CDR3 comprises 14 residues. Germline-derived CDR1 and CDR2 are KGHSH and LQKENI. Trimming pared 3 bases from V and 4 bases from J, leaving 13 bases between. CDR3 amino acids: CASSPGPWGYEQYF. CDR3 bases: TGTGCCAGCTCACCGGGTCCCTGGGGATACGAGCAGTACTTC.

The chain uses TRBV2 and TRBJ2-6; 10 bases are shared with TRBD1. Trimming removed 10 bases from V and 1 base from J; junction bases left unmatched: 7. From germline, CDR1 is SNHLY and CDR2 FYNNEI. CDR3 size: 16 residues. In DNA, the CDR3 is TGTGCCAAGAGGGGACAGGGGATTTCTGGGGCCAACGTCCTGACTTTC. Amino acids: CAKRGQGISGANVLTF.

This clone was recorded once. The chain employs TRBV10-2 and TRBJ2-7, with D tentatively TRBD2 (5 bases). CDR3 size: 13 residues. Germline loops: CDR1 WSHSY, CDR2 SAAADI. Trimming removed 6 bases at V and 3 bases at J, with 12 bases between. This CDR3 reads CASRLGRDYEQYF. Written as DNA, the CDR3 is TGCGCCAGCAGACTCGGACGGGACTACGAGCAGTACTTC.